This record looks at one TCR beta chain sequence and its context. The antigen is unknown. Generated by immunoSEQ multiplex PCR, the TCRdb table keeps only in-frame clones and is missing some. The table shows around 60,000 clones, with approximately 84% occurring only once. This specimen belongs to a study of OX40 agonist ivuxolimab in advanced cancers. Background on the study: The patients received agonistic anti-OX40 (CD134) antibody ivuxolimab.

Study observations and caveats: There was clonal expansion of CD4+ and CD8+ blood T cells by week 6 at 0.1 to 3.0 mg/kg.

The sample in question was CD4+ or CD8+ T cells sorted from blood, obtained in a trial of the OX40 agonist ivuxolimab. This clonotype originated in an adult with an advanced solid tumor such as melanoma, head and neck, liver or kidney cancer.

CDR3 DNA: TGCAGCGTTGTGCGGGGAATGTGGAACACTGAAGCTTTCTTT. Protein: CSVVRGMWNTEAFF. The chain uses TRBV29-1 and TRBJ1-1; D remains unclear. Trimming removed 4 bases from V and 1 base from J, with 13 bases in between. The CDR3 length is 14 residues. The germline gives CDR1 SQVTM, CDR2 ANQGSEA.